The 6 T cell receptor beta chains listed next were all sequenced from one sample in a study of cytomegalovirus exposure and HLA in healthy donors. PCR was performed using 60 Vbeta and 13 Jbeta primers. The data were produced by immunoSEQ multiplex PCR, yet TCRdb's version contains in-frame clones alone and is incomplete. The table includes roughly 100,000 clones, approximately 87% detected once. The specimen sequenced was PBMCs. These receptors all stem from a man aged 40-49 years in good health and CMV-seronegative.

This clone was counted only a few times. The chain uses TRBV10-3 and TRBJ1-3; TRBD1 agrees at 7 bases. Germline V lookup: CDR1 ENHRY, CDR2 SYGVKD. This CDR3 spans 17 amino acids. V lost 3 bases to trimming and J lost 0 bases; unmatched junction nucleotides: 8. Here the CDR3 DNA reads TGTGCCATCAGTGATCCCGGGACAGCCTTCTCTGGAAACACCATATATTTT. Translating it yields CAISDPGTAFSGNTIYF.

The chain recombines TRBV7-2 with TRBJ2-5; 7 bases line up with TRBD2. The V segment lost 5 bases and the J segment 5 bases; nucleotides outside the gene matches: 11. The germline V gene encodes CDR1 SGHTA and CDR2 FQGNSA. This CDR3 comprises 15 residues. CDR3 nucleotides: TGTGCCAGCAGCCCAGACCCTAGCGGTTGGGAGACCCAGTACTTC. It codes for CASSPDPSGWETQYF.

The rearrangement links TRBV7-9 to TRBJ2-3, with TRBD1 matching over 9 bases. The length of the CDR3 is 18 residues. Unmatched junction bases numbered 12, after V lost 5 bases and J lost 0 bases. Germline lookup yields CDR1 SEHNR and CDR2 FQNEAQ (reference sequence). The CDR3 spells CASSPKLRGQGSTDTQYF. As DNA, the CDR3 is TGTGCCAGCAGCCCAAAGTTACGGGGACAGGGTAGCACAGATACGCAGTATTTT.

The chain is built from TRBV7-2 and TRBJ2-5; no clear D gene. CDR1 is SGHTA and CDR2 is FQGNSA in the germline V gene. Deletions cut 5 bases from V and 2 bases from J, with 15 bases between. The CDR3 totals 15 residues. CDR3 residues: CASSPHAMEQETQYF. CDR3 nucleotides: TGTGCCAGCAGCCCTCACGCCATGGAGCAAGAGACCCAGTACTTC.

For the CDR3, the DNA is TGTGCCAGCAGCTCCCGGAGGAACACTGAAGCTTTCTTT. Its protein product is CASSSRRNTEAFF. The V gene is TRBV7-2, the J gene TRBJ1-1; D is unclear. Trimming removed 4 bases at V and 1 base at J, with 7 bases between. CDR1 and CDR2 from the germline V gene are SGHTA and FQGNSA. The CDR3 contains 13 residues.

The V call is TRBV7-2, the J call TRBJ2-2, with D hard to call. CDR3 length equals 15 residues. CDR1 and CDR2 (germline): SGHTA, FQGNSA. V lost 4 bases to trimming and J lost 0 bases, with 9 bases between them. The CDR3 sequence is CASSSRFSNTGELFF. DNA of the CDR3: TGTGCCAGCAGCTCCAGATTCTCGAACACCGGGGAGCTGTTTTTT.